This T cell receptor beta chain emerged from a study of CD8 T cells in Susac syndrome (dated by TCRdb to between 2018 and 2021). Turning to the overall study: The study used repertoire sequencing to test whether antigen drove CD8+ T cell activation and differentiation in Susac syndrome. The study compared CD8+ T cell repertoire clonality among over ten healthy donors, around 14 Susac syndrome patients and roughly 16 multiple sclerosis patients. Broad study findings and their caveats: The TCR sequencing and HLA analysis was acknowledged to have included a relatively small number of individuals.

RNA was extracted with the RNeasy kit and roughly 0.5 to 1 ug was reverse transcribed using random hexamers. The immunoSEQ multiplex PCR assay, covering 54 Vbeta and 13 Jbeta segments, was used to amplify TCR beta CDR3 regions. PCR amplification bias was corrected using a synthetic template baseline for primer optimization and computational correction. The paper's data handling went like this. Reads were annotated to V, D and J genes according to IMGT and were analyzed with immunoSEQ Analyzer, with only productive sequences retained. Clonality was calculated as one minus the Shannon entropy normalized by log2 of the number of productive unique sequences. For each patient and control, public and private clones were evaluated among the 100 most prevalent clones. Susac-specific clones were defined as absent from healthy and MS cohorts, about 1,000 published viral clones and other ImmuneACCESS disease sequences. Using fastp trimming at Q25 and MiXCR clonotype assembly, TCRdb reanalyzed the public sequencing data and kept in-frame beta chains. Duplicate CDR3 protein sequences are folded into a single record with the most common DNA and genes. For this entry, the V and J calls and clone size follow TCRdb and not the study's own pipeline. The sample table contains a few hundred thousand distinct CDR3 sequences; only one count was recorded for more than 70% of them. Jointly, the top ten make up about 0.1% of the sample.

High-throughput TCR beta sequencing profiled peripheral blood CD8+ and CD4+ T cells from healthy donors, Susac syndrome patients and multiple sclerosis patients. Treatment-naive patients with stable or active relapsing-remitting disease fulfilling revised McDonald criteria were used as multiple sclerosis controls. Bulk CD8+ and CD4+ T cells were purified magnetically by negative isolation, whereas CD8+ TEMRA cells were enriched by FACS. Blood was drawn into EDTA tubes, processed within 24 hours, and PBMCs were isolated by density gradient centrifugation. PBMCs destined for TCR sequencing were cryopreserved in liquid nitrogen and later thawed in a 37 °C water bath. The sorted or isolated CD4+, CD8+ and CD8+ TEMRA cells reached a purity of at least 90%. In regard to this clonotype: It has no known antigen specificity. No clone much larger than this one lies a single base away; base qualities are absent.

The clonotype was recovered from a human donor with multiple sclerosis. The sample consisted of CD8+ T cells from PBMCs.

The CDR3 protein sequence reads: CASRSRQALQETQYF. The nucleotide sequence is TGTGCCAGCAGATCACGACAGGCCTTACAAGAGACCCAGTACTTC. The chain employs TRBV7-6 and TRBJ2-5; a weak D assignment points to TRBD1 (6 bases agree). According to the germline V gene, CDR1 reads SGHVS and CDR2 reads FNYEAQ. At the junction V is shortened by 6 bases and J by 2 bases, with 16 bases in between. Its CDR3 holds 15 amino acids, cysteine through phenylalanine. Here the CDR3 DNA is all that survives: 45 bases in frame from base 1.